The sequence of this TCR beta chain was determined in a study of kidney transplant recipient with SARS-CoV-2 infection. Each CDR3 protein gets one entry after TCRdb re-called the reads with MiXCR. The sample lists 200,000 to 250,000 distinct CDR3 sequences, 25% to 35% seen once, with roughly 7% in the top ten. Per germline, CDR1 SQVTM and CDR2 ANQGSEA. The CDR3 covers 14 residues. The V and J ends lost 1 base and 7 bases respectively, with 16 bases between them. The clonotype comes from a male patient aged 30 to 40 who had COVID-19 and was a kidney transplant recipient. The T cells may partly be graft donor cells. This material consisted of a blood sample, taken at baseline and on roughly day 110 from a kidney transplant recipient. The chain combines TRBV29-1 with TRBJ2-5; D gene unclear. The CDR3 protein is CSVEAGPTTGTQYF. The CDR3 DNA is TGCAGCGTTGAAGCAGGACCCACAACGGGGACCCAGTACTTC.